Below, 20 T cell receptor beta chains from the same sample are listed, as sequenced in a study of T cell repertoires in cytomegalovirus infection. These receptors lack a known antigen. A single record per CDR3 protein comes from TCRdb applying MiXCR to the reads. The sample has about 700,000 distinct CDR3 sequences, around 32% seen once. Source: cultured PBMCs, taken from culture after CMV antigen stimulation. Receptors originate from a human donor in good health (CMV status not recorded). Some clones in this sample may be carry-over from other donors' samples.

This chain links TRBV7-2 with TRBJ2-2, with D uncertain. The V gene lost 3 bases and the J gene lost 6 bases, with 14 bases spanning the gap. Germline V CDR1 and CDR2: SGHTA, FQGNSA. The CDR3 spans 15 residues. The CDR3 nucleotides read TGTGCCAGCAGCTTTGTTGGGGTGCGGTCCGGGGAGCTGTTTTTT. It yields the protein CASSFVGVRSGELFF.

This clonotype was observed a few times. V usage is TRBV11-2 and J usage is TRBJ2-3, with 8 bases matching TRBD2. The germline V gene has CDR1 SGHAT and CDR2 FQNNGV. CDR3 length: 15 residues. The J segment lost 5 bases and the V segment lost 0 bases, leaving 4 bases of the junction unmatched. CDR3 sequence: CASSLDWLAGDTQYF. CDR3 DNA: TGTGCCAGCAGCTTAGATTGGCTAGCGGGAGATACGCAGTATTTT.

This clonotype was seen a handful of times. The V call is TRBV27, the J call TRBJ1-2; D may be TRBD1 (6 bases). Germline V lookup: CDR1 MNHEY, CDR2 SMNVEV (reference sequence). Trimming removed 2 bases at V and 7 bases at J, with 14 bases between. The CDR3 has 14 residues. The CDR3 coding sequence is TGTGCCAGCAGTTTACGGCGGGGGCCGGGTGGCTACACCTTC. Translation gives CASSLRRGPGGYTF.

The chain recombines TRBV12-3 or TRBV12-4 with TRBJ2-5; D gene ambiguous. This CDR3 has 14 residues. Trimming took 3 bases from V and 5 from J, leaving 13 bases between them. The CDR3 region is CASSFSFTGETQYF. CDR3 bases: TGTGCCAGCAGTTTTTCCTTCACTGGCGAGACCCAGTACTTC.

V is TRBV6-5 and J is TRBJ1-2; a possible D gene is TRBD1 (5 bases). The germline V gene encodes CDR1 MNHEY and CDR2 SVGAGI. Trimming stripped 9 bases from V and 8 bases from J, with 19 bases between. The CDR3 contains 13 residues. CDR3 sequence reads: CASWTRGDSGYTF. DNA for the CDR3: TGTGCCAGTTGGACACGTGGAGACTCCGGCTACACCTTC.

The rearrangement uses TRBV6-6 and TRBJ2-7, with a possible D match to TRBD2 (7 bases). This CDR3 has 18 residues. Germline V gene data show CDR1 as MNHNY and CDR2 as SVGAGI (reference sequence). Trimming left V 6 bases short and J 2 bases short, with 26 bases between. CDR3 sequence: CASRTPGGREVGAYEQYF. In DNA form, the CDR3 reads TGTGCCAGCAGGACCCCCGGGGGGCGCGAAGTGGGGGCCTACGAGCAGTACTTC.

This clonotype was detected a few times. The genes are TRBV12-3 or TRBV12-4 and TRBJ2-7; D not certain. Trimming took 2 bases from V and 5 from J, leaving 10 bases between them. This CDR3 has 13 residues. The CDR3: CASSLSAPDEQYF. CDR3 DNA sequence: TGTGCCAGCAGTTTATCAGCCCCGGACGAGCAGTACTTC.

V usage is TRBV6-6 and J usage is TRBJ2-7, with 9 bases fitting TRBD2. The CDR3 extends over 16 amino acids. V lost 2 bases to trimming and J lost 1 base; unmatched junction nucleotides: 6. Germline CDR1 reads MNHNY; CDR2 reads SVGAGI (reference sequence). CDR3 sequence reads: CASSYARAGGSYEQYF. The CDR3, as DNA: TGTGCCAGCAGTTACGCCCGAGCGGGAGGTTCCTACGAGCAGTACTTC.

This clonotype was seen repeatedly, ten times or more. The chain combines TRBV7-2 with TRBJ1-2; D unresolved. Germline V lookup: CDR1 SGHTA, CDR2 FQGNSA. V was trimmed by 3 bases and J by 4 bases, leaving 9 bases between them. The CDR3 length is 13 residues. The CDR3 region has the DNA TGTGCCAGCAGCTTGCGAACAGCCTATGGCTACACCTTC. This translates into CASSLRTAYGYTF.

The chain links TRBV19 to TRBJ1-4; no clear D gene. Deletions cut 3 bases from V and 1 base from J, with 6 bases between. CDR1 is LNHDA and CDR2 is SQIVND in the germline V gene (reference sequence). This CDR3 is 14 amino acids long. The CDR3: CASSMRETNEKLFF. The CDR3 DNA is TGTGCCAGTAGTATGCGCGAAACTAATGAAAAACTGTTTTTT.

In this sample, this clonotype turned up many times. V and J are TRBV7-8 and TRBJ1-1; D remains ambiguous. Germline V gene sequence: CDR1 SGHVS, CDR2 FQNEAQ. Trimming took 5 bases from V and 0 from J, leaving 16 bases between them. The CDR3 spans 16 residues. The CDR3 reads CASSPLRQKMNTEAFF. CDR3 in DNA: TGTGCCAGCAGCCCGTTGAGGCAAAAAATGAACACTGAAGCTTTCTTT.

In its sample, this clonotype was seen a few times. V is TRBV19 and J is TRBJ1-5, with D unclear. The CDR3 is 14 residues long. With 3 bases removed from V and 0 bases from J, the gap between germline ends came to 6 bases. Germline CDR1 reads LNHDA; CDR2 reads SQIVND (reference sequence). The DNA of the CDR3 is TGTGCCAGTAGTATCGGGTATAGCAATCAGCCCCAGCATTTT. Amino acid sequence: CASSIGYSNQPQHF.

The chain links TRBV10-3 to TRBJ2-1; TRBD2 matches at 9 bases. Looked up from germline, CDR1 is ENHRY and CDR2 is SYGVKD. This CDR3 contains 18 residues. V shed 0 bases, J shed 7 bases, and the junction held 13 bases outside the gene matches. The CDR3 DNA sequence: TGTGCCATCAGTGAGTCGAGCCCAGCTAGCGGGACTATGAATGAGCAGTTCTTC. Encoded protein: CAISESSPASGTMNEQFF.

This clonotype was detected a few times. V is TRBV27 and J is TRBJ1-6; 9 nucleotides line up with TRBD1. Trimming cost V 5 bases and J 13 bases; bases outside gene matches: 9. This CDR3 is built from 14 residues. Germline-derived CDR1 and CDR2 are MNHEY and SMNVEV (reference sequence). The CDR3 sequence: CASSPGTGPSPLHF. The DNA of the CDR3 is TGTGCCAGCAGTCCTGGGACAGGGCCCTCTCCCCTCCACTTT.

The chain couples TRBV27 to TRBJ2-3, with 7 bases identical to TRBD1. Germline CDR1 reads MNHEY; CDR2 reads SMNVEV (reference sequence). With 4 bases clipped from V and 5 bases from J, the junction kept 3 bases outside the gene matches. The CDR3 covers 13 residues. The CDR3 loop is CASSYTGEDTQYF. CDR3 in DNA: TGTGCCAGCAGTTACACAGGGGAAGATACGCAGTATTTT.

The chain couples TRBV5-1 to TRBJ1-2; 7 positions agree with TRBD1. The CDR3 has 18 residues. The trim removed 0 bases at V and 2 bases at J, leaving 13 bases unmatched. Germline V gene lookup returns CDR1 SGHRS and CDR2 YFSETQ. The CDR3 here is CASSLGPPSGGTNYGYTF. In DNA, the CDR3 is TGCGCCAGCAGCTTGGGGCCCCCCTCAGGGGGAACAAACTATGGCTACACCTTC.

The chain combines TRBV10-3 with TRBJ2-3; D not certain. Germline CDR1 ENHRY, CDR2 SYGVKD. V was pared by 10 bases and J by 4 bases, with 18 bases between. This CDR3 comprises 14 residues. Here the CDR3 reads CATRKTLHPDTQYF. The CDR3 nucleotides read TGTGCCACCCGAAAGACTTTACATCCAGATACGCAGTATTTT.

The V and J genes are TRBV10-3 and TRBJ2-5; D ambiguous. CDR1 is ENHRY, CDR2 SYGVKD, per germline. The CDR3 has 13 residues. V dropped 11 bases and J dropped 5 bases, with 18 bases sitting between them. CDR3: CALGSNPQETQYF. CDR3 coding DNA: TGTGCCTTGGGGTCTAATCCCCAGGAGACCCAGTACTTC.

CDR3 residues: CASSLSTVQNSPLHF. For the CDR3, the DNA is TGTGCCAGCAGCTTATCGACAGTACAGAATTCACCCCTCCACTTT. The chain employs TRBV7-2 and TRBJ1-6, with D perhaps matching TRBD1 (5 bases). Trimming shortened V by 2 bases and J by 7 bases, and 12 bases separated the two germline ends. This CDR3 region has 15 residues. Germline-derived CDR1 and CDR2 are SGHTA and FQGNSA.

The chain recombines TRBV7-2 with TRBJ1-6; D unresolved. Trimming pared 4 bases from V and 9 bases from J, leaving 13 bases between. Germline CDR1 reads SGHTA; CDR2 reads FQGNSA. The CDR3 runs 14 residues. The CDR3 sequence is CASSSVGRGSPLHF. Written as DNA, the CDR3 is TGTGCCAGCAGCTCCGTCGGTCGGGGTTCACCCCTCCACTTT.